This TCR beta chain was sequenced in a study of control samples from healthy donors and cancer patients. Generated by immunoSEQ multiplex PCR, the TCRdb table keeps only in-frame clones and is missing some. The table shows more than 120,000 clones, with around 92% occurring only once. This CDR3 has 15 amino acids. V lost 1 base to trimming and J lost 0 bases, with 9 bases between them. CDR1 is SGHNT, CDR2 YENEEA, per germline. V gene TRBV11-3 combines with J gene TRBJ1-1; no clear D gene. This clonotype was sampled from a man in his thirties or forties in good health. The sequenced sample was blood. Here the CDR3 reads CASSLGGGVNTEAFF. In DNA form, the CDR3 reads TGTGCCAGCAGCTTAGGGGGAGGAGTGAACACTGAAGCTTTCTTT.